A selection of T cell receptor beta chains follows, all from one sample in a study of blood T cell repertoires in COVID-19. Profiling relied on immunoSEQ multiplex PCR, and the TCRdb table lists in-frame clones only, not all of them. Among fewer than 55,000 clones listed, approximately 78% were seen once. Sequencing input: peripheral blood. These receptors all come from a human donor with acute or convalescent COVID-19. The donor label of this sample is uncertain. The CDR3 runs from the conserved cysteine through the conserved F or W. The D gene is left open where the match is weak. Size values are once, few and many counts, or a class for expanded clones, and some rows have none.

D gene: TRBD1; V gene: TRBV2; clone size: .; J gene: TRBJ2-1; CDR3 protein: CARGQGAYNEQFF
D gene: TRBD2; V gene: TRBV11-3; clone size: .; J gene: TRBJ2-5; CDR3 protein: CASSPLKLAEKETQYF
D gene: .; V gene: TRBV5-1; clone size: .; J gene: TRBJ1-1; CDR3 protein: CASSLGGGVNTEAFF
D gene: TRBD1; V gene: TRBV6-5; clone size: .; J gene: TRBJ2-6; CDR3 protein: CASRGQEAGANVLTF
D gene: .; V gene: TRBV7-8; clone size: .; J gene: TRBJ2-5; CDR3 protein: CASSLLAAYQETQYF
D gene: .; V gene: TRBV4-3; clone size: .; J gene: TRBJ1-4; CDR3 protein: CASSQDEGVEKLFF
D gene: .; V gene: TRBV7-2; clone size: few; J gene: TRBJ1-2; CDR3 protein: CASSLDPDYGYTF
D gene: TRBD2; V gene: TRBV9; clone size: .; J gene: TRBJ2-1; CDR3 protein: CASSVEGSGSGGGEQFF
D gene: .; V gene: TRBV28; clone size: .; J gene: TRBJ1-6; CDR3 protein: CASGEYNSPLHF
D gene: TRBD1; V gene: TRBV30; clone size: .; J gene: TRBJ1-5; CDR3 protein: CAWSVQGSEANQPQHF
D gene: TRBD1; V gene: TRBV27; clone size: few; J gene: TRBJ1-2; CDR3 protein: CASSSRGLRDRGGYTF
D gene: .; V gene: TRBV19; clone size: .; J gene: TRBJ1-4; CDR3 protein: CASSIGGGWTNEKLFF
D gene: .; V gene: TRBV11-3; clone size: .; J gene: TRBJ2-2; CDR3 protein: CASSLNRGSGELFF
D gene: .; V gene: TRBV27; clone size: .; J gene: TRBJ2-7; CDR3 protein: CASSSYSYEQYF
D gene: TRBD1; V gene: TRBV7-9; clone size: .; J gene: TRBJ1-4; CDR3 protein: CASSFPGGMGEKLFF
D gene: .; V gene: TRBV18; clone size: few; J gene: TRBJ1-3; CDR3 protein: CASSETGNSGNTIYF
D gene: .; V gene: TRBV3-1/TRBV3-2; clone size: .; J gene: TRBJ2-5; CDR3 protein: CASSPEGLEETQYF
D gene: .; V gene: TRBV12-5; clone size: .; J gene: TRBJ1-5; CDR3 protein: CASGLSTGDQPQHF
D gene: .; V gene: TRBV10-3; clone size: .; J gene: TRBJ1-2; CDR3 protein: CAISELADNYGYTF
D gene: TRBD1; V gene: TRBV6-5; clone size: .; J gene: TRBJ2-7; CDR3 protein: CASRKTGAYEQYF
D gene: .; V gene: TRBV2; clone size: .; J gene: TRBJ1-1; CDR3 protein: CASRELGEVTEAFF
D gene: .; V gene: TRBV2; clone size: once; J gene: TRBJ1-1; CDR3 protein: CASSDPGDIRF
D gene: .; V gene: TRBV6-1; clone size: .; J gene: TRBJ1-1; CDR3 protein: CASSEMARAFF
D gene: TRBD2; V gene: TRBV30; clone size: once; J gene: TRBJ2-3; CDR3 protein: CAWSKGLAGTDTQYF
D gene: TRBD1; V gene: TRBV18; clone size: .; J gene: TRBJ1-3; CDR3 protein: CASSLGQSGNTIYF
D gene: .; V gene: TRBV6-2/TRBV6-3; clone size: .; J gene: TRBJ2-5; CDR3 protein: CASSYSWSREEETQYF
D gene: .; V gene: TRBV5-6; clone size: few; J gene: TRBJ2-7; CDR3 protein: CASSLYKAYEQYF
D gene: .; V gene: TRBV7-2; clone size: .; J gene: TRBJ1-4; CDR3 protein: CASSPSVATNEKLFF